Shown below are 14 T cell receptor beta chains from a single sample sequenced in a study of identifying expanded T cells in peripheral blood. Only in-frame clones appear in the TCRdb table, and some are missing; sequencing was by immunoSEQ multiplex PCR. This table has about 94,000 clones, roughly 88% appearing once. Sequenced input: blood. The receptors stem from a person aged 18 to 70 in good health.

This chain joins TRBV18 and TRBJ1-1; D remains unclear. Per germline, CDR1 KGHSH and CDR2 LQKENI. Trimming left V 6 bases short and J 7 bases short, with 15 bases between. CDR3 length: 13 residues. The CDR3 DNA sequence: TGTGCCAGCTCCCCCCCCGGGAAAAATGAAGCTTTCTTT. Protein: CASSPPGKNEAFF. Together with reference TRBV18 and TRBJ1-1, the CDR3 gives the full variable domain: NAGVMQNPRHLVRRRGQEARLRCSPMKGHSHVYWYRQLPEEGLKFMVYLQKENIIDESGMPKERFSAEFPKEGPSILRIQQVVRGDSAAYFCASSPPGKNEAFFGQGTRLTVV.

This sequence joins TRBV7-2 and TRBJ2-7; the D call may be TRBD1 or TRBD2 (5 bases each). The V and J ends lost 0 bases and 2 bases respectively, with 14 bases between them. This CDR3 contains 16 residues. Looked up from germline, CDR1 is SGHTA and CDR2 is FQGNSA. The CDR3 sequence is CASSLAIFGTTYEQYF. The CDR3 nucleotides are TGTGCCAGCAGCTTAGCGATCTTCGGGACCACCTACGAGCAGTACTTC.

The chain couples TRBV5-1 to TRBJ2-4; 10 positions match TRBD2. This CDR3 has 20 amino acids. V shed 4 bases and J 0 bases; nucleotides not matched to a gene: 16. Germline V gene sequence: CDR1 SGHRS, CDR2 YFSETQ. The CDR3 DNA is TGCGCCAGCAGCACCGAACAGGGGCCGGCTAGCGGGAGAGCCAAAAACATTCAGTACTTC. Protein product: CASSTEQGPASGRAKNIQYF.

The chain combines TRBV7-3 with TRBJ2-1; D is unclear. V lost 1 base and J 5 bases, leaving 9 bases between the germline ends. The CDR3 has 14 residues. Germline-derived CDR1 and CDR2 are SGHTA and FQGTGA. In nucleotides, the CDR3 is TGTGCCAGCAGCTTAAACCCCTCTCACAATGAGCAGTTCTTC. This gives the protein CASSLNPSHNEQFF.

The count of this clone is one. The chain employs TRBV14 and TRBJ1-4; D not certain. The CDR3 runs to 12 residues. Deletions cut 1 base from V and 11 bases from J, with 8 bases between. Germline values: CDR1 SGHDN, CDR2 FVKESK. The CDR3 DNA reads as TGTGCCAGCAGCCAAGTGGGCGGGAAACTGTTTTTT. Translating it yields CASSQVGGKLFF.

CDR3 sequence: CASRHGVRGDYGYTF. DNA for the CDR3: TGTGCCAGCAGACATGGGGTGAGGGGGGACTATGGCTACACCTTC. The chain links TRBV6-6 to TRBJ1-2, with D maybe TRBD1 (6 bases). The germline V gene has CDR1 MNHNY and CDR2 SVGAGI (reference sequence). Trimming left V 6 bases short and J 3 bases short, with 17 bases between. The CDR3 has 15 amino acids.

This clone was recorded a few times. The CDR3 DNA reads TGTGCCTGGAGTCGGGGGAACAATCAGCCCCAGCATTTT. Protein: CAWSRGNNQPQHF. The chain is built from TRBV30 and TRBJ1-5; tentative D call: TRBD1 (5 bases). The germline V and J ends were trimmed by 2 bases and 3 bases, with 8 bases remaining between them. CDR3 length: 13 amino acids. In germline, CDR1 is GTSNPN, CDR2 SVGIG (reference sequence).

The rearrangement joins TRBV11-2 to TRBJ2-2, with D possibly matching TRBD2 (5 bases). The CDR3 spans 14 residues. Trimming left V 5 bases short and J 5 bases short, with 12 bases between. The germline V gene encodes CDR1 SGHAT and CDR2 FQNNGV. CDR3 DNA sequence: TGTGCCAGCAGCGCCCAACTAGAGACCGGGGAGCTGTTTTTT. Its protein is CASSAQLETGELFF.

This chain joins TRBV5-1 and TRBJ2-3, with D perhaps assigned TRBD1 or TRBD2 (5 bases each). Germline lookup yields CDR1 SGHRS and CDR2 YFSETQ. The V end was cut by 0 bases, the J end by 5 bases, with 16 bases between. This CDR3 region has 16 residues. CDR3 nucleotides: TGCGCCAGCAGCTTGGCATTGGGACCCATCATAGATACGCAGTATTTT. This gives the protein CASSLALGPIIDTQYF.

The J gene is TRBJ1-2, the V gene TRBV6-1; TRBD1 matches at 10 bases. J lost 6 bases, V lost 0 bases, and 4 bases had no gene match. The CDR3 is 15 amino acids. Looked up from germline, CDR1 is MNHNS and CDR2 is SASEGT. CDR3 amino acids: CASSEAGTGEDGYTF. The CDR3 DNA follows: TGTGCCAGCAGTGAAGCGGGGACAGGGGAGGATGGCTACACCTTC.

J is TRBJ1-1 and V is TRBV7-3; 9 nucleotides line up with TRBD1. The CDR3 covers 16 residues. V lost 5 bases and J lost 4; bases outside the gene matches: 11. Germline CDR1 SGHTA, CDR2 FQGTGA. The CDR3 protein is CASSLGQGGYGTEAFF. The CDR3 bases are TGTGCCAGCAGCCTGGGACAGGGAGGATACGGCACTGAAGCTTTCTTT.

The chain employs TRBV25-1 and TRBJ1-2; D not certain. The CDR3 consists of 14 residues. Trimming shortened V by 6 bases and J by 2 bases, and 13 bases separated the two germline ends. Germline CDR1 and CDR2: MGHDK and SYGVNS. The CDR3 is CASSPPLGNYGYTF. The CDR3 DNA sequence: TGTGCCAGCAGCCCCCCTTTGGGAAACTATGGCTACACCTTC.

CDR3 sequence: CASSMVPGGSNTGELFF. The CDR3 coding sequence is TGTGCCAGTAGTATGGTCCCGGGAGGGTCGAACACCGGGGAGCTGTTTTTT. The rearrangement uses TRBV19 and TRBJ2-2; 8 bases line up with TRBD2. This CDR3 comprises 17 residues. V was clipped by 3 bases and J by 0 bases; unmatched bases: 6. From germline, CDR1 is LNHDA and CDR2 SQIVND (reference sequence).

The genes are TRBV2 and TRBJ1-5; D might be TRBD1 (5 bases). Germline V CDR1 and CDR2: SNHLY, FYNNEI. This CDR3 comprises 13 residues. Trimming removed 5 bases at V and 4 bases at J, with 9 bases between. CDR3 loop: CASSSGLNQPQHF. The CDR3 DNA sequence: TGTGCCAGCAGTTCGGGGCTTAATCAGCCCCAGCATTTT.